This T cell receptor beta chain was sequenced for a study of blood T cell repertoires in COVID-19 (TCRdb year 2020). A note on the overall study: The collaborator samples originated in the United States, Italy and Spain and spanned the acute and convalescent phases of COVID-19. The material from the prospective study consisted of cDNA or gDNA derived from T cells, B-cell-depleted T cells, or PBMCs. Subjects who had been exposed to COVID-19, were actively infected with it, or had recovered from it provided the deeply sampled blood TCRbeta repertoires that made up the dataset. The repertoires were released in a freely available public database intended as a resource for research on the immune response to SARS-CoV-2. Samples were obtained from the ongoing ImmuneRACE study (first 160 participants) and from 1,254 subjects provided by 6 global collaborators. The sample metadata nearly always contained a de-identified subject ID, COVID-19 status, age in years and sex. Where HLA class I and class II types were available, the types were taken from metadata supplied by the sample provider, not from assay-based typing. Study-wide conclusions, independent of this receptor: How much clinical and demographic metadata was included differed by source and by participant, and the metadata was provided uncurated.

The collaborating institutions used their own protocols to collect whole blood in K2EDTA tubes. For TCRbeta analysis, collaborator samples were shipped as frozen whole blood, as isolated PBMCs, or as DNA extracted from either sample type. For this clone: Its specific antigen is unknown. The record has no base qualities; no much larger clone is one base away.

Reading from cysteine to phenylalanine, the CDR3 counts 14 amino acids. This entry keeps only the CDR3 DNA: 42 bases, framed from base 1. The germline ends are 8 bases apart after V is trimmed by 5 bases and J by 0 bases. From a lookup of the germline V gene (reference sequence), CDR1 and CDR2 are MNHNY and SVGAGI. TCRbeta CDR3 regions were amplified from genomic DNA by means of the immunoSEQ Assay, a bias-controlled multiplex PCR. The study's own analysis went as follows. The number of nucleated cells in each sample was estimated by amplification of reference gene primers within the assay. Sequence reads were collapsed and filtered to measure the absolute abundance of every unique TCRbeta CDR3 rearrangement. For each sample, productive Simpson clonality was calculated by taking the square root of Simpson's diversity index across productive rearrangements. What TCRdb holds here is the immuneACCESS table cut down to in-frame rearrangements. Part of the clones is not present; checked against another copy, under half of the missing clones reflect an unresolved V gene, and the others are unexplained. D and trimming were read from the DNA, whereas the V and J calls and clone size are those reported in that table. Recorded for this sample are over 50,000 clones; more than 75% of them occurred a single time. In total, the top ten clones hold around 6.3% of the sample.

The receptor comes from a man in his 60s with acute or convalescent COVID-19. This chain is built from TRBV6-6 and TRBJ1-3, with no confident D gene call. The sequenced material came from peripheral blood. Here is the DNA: TGTGCCAGCAGTCCCTTGTCCTCTGGAAACACCATATATTTT. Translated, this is CASSPLSSGNTIYF.